This T cell receptor (beta chain) comes out of a study of cytomegalovirus exposure and HLA in healthy donors. Study overall: The study placed 70% to 85% of its 350 to 400 genotyped donors in the Caucasian-associated ancestry cluster. Study-wide results and caveats: A few of the chains that were CMV-associated were confirmed in vitro to be specific for CMV antigens.

A few counts support this clone. The antigen is not known. V was cut by 0 bases and J by 1 base, with 9 bases left in between. Looked up from germline, CDR1 is MNHEY and CDR2 is SVGAGI. This CDR3 spans 15 amino acids. It was with 60 Vbeta and 13 Jbeta primers that the PCR ran. The assay was immunoSEQ multiplex PCR, and TCRdb's table has in-frame clones only and misses some. The data hold 95,000 to 150,000 clones, with around 77% observed a single time. This chain uses TRBV6-5 with TRBJ1-1; D gene ambiguous. The TCR originated in a man younger than 35 in good health and CMV-seropositive. Sample: PBMCs. CDR3 nucleotides: TGTGCCAGCAGTTACTCGATCGCGGGGAACACTGAAGCTTTCTTT. Its translation is CASSYSIAGNTEAFF.